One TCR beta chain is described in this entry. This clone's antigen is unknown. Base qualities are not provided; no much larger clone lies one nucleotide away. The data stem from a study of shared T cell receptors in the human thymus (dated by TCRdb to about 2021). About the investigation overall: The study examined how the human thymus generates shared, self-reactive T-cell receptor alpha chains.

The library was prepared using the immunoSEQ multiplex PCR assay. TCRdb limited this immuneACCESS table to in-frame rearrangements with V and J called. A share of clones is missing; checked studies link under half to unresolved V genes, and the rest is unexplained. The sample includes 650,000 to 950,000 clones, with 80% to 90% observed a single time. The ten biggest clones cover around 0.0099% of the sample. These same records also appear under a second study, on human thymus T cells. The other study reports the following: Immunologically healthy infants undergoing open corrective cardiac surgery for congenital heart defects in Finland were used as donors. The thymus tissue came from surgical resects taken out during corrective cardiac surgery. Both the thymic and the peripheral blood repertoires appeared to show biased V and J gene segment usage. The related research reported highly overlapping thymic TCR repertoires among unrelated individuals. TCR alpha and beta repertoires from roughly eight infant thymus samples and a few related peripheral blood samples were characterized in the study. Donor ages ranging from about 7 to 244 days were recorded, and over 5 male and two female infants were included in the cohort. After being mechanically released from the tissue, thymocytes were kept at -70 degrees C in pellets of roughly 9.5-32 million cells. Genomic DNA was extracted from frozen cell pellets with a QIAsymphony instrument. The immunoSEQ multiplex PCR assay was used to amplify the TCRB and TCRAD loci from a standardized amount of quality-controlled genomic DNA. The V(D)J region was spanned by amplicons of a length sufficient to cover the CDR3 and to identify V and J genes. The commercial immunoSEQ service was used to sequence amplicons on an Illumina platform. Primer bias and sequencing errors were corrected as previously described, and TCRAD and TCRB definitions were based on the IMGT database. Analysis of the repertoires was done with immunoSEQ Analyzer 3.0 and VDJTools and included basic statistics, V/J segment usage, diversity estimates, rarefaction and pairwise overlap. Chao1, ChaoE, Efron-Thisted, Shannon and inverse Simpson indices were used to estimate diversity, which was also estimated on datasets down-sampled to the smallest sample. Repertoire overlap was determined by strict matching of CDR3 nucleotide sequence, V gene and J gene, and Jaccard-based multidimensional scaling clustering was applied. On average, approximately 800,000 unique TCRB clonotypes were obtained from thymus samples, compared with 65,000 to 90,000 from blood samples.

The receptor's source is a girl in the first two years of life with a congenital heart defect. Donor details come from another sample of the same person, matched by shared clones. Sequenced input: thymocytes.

The nucleotide sequence reads TGTGCCAGCAGCTCGAGACAGGGGGCTGATTGGGGGGAAAAACTGTTTTTT. Its product reads: CASSSRQGADWGEKLFF. This chain is built from TRBV11-2 and TRBJ1-4; the junction holds 10 bases that match TRBD1. Taken from cysteine to phenylalanine, the CDR3 has 17 residues. Only the CDR3 region is kept as DNA, spanning 51 bases read in frame from base 1. The germline V end is reduced by 4 bases and the J end by 8 bases; junction bases left unmatched: 13. CDR1 and CDR2, per the germline V gene, are SGHAT and FQNNGV.